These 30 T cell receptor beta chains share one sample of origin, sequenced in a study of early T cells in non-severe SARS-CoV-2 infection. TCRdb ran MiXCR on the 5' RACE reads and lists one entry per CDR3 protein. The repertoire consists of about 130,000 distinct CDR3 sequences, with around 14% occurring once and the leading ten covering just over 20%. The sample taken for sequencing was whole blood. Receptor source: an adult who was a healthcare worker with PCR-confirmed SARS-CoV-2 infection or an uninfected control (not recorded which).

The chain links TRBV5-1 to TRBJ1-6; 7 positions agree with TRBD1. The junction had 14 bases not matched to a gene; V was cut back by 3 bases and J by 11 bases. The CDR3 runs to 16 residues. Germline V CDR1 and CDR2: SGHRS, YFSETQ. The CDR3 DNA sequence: TGCGCCAGCAGCTGGGGGAAGGGGGCGCAGGGTACACCCCTCCACTTT. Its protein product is CASSWGKGAQGTPLHF.

The CDR3 here is CSARDKGGGNYNEQFF. The CDR3 nucleotides are TGCAGTGCTAGAGATAAGGGCGGGGGGAACTACAATGAGCAGTTCTTC. The V gene is TRBV20-1, the J gene TRBJ2-1; TRBD2 matches 8 bases. CDR3 size: 16 residues. Germline V gives CDR1 DFQATT, CDR2 SNEGSKA (reference sequence). V lost 0 bases, J lost 3 bases, and 7 bases stayed unmatched.

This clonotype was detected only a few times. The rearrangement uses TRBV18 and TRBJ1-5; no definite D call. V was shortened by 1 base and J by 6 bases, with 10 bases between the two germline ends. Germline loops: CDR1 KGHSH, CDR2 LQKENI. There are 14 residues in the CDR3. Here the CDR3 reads CASSPRREAQPQHF. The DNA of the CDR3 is TGTGCCAGCTCACCACGAAGGGAGGCTCAGCCCCAGCATTTT.

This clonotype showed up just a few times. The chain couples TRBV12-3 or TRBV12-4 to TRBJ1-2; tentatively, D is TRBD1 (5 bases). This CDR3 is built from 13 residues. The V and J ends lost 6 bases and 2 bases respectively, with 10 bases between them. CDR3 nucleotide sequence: TGTGCCAGCAGGTCCTGGGACAACTATGGCTACACCTTC. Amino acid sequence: CASRSWDNYGYTF.

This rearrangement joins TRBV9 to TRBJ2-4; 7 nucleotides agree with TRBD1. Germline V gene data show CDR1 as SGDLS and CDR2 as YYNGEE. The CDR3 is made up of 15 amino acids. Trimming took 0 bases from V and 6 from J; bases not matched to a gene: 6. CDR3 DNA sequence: TGTGCCAGCAGCGTAGAGCCGGGACAGATAAACATTCAGTACTTC. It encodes CASSVEPGQINIQYF.

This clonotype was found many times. The CDR3 is CASSGGSEAFF. The DNA of the CDR3 is TGTGCCAGCAGTGGCGGATCTGAAGCTTTCTTT. V usage is TRBV25-1 and J usage is TRBJ1-1; D not resolved. Trimming removed 4 bases from V and 6 bases from J, with 6 bases in between. The CDR3 has 11 amino acids. Germline loops: CDR1 MGHDK, CDR2 SYGVNS.

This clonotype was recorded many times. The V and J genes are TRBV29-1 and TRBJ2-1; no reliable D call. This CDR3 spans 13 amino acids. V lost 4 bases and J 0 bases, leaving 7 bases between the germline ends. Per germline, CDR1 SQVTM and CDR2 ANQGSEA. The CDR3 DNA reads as TGCAGCGTTGGGGGTAGCTCCTACAATGAGCAGTTCTTC. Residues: CSVGGSSYNEQFF.

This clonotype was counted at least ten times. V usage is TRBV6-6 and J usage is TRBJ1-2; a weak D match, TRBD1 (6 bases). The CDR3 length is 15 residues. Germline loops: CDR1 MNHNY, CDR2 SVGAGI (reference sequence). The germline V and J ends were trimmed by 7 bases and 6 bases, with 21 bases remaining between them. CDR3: CASTYEVRGRDGYTF. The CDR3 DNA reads TGTGCCAGCACCTATGAGGTCAGGGGCAGGGATGGCTACACCTTC.

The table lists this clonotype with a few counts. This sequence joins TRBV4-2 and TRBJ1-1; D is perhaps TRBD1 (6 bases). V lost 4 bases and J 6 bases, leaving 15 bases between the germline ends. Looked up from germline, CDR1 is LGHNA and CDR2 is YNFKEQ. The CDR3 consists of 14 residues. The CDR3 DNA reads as TGTGCCAGCAGCCCGGGACAAAAGATCCCTGAAGCTTTCTTT. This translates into CASSPGQKIPEAFF.

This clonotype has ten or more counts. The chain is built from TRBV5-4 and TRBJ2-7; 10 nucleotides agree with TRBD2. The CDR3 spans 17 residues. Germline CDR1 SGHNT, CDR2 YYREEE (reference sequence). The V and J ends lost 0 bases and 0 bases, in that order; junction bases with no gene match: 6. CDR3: CASSLEASGGLSYEQYF. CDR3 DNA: TGTGCCAGCAGCTTGGAGGCTAGCGGGGGCCTCTCCTACGAGCAGTACTTC.

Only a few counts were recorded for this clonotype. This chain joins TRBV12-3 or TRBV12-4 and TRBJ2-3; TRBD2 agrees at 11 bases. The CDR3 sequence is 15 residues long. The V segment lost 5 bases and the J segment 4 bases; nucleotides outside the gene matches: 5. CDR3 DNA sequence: TGTGCCAGCAGTCCCCTTAGCGGGGGGGCAGATACGCAGTATTTT. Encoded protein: CASSPLSGGADTQYF.

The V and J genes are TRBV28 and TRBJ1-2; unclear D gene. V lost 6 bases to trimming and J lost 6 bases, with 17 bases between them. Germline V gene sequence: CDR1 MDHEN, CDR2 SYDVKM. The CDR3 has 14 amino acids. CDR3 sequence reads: CASSWAGLTNGYTF. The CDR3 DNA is TGTGCCAGCAGCTGGGCCGGGCTCACGAATGGCTACACCTTC.

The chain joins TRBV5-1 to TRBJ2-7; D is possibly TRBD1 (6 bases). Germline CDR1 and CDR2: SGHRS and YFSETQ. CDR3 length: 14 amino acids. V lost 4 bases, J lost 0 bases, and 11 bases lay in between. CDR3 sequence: CASSPDSDSYEQYF. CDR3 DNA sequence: TGCGCCAGCAGCCCGGACAGTGACTCCTACGAGCAGTACTTC. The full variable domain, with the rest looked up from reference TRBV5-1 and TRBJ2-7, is KAGVTQTPRYLIKTRGQQVTLSCSPISGHRSVSWYQQTPGQGLQFLFEYFSETQRNKGNFPGRFSGRQFSNSRSEMNVSTLELGDSALYLCASSPDSDSYEQYFGPGTRLTVT.

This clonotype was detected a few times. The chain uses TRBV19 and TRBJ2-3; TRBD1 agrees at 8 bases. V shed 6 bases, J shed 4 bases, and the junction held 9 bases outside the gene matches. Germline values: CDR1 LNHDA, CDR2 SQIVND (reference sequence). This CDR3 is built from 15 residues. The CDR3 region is CASSHRGSTADTQYF. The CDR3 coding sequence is TGTGCCAGTAGCCACAGGGGGAGCACGGCAGATACGCAGTATTTT. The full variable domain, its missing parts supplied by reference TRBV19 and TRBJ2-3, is DGGITQSPKYLFRKEGQNVTLSCEQNLNHDAMYWYRQDPGQGLRLIYYSQIVNDFQKGDIAEGYSVSREKKESFPLTVTSAQKNPTAFYLCASSHRGSTADTQYFGPGTRLTVL.

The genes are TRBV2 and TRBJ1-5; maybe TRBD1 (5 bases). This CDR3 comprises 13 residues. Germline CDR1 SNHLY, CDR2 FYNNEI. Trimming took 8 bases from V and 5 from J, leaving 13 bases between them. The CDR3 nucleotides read TGTGCCAGCGCAGGGACGGAAGATCAGCCCCAGCATTTT. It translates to CASAGTEDQPQHF. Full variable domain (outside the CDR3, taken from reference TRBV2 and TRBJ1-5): EPEVTQTPSHQVTQMGQEVILRCVPISNHLYFYWYRQILGQKVEFLVSFYNNEISEKSEIFDDQFSVERPDGSNFTLKIRSTKLEDSAMYFCASAGTEDQPQHFGDGTRLSIL.

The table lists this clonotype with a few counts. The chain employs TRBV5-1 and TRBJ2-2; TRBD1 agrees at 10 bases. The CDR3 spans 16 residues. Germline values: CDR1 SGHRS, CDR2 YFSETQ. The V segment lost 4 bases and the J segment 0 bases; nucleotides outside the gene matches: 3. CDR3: CASSQTGGSNTGELFF. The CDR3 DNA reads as TGCGCCAGCAGCCAGACAGGGGGCTCGAACACCGGGGAGCTGTTTTTT.

Here the CDR3 DNA reads TGTGCCAGCAGCTTATTAAGTGGGGCCCGCACCGGGGAGCTGTTTTTT. It encodes CASSLLSGARTGELFF. This chain links TRBV7-9 with TRBJ2-2, with a weak D call TRBD1 (5 bases). Trimming shortened V by 2 bases and J by 4 bases, and 14 bases separated the two germline ends. Germline CDR1 SEHNR, CDR2 FQNEAQ (reference sequence). The CDR3 covers 16 residues.

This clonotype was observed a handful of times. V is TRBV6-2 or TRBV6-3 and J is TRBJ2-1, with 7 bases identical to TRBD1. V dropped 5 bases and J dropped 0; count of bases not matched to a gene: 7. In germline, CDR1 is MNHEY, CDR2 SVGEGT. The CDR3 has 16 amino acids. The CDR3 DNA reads TGTGCCAGCAGTGGCAGGGGACAGAGCTCCTACAATGAGCAGTTCTTC. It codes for CASSGRGQSSYNEQFF.

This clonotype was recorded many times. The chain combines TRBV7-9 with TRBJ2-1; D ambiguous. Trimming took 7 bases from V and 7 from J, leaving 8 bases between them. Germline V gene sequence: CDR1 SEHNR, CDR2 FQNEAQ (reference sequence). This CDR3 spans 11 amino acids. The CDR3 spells CASTSANEQFF. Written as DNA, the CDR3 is TGTGCCAGCACCTCCGCAAATGAGCAGTTCTTC.

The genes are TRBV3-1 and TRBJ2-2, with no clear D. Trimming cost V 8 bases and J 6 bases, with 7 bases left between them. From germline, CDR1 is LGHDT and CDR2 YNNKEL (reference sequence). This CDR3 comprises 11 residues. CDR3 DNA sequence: TGTGCCAGCGCCGGGCCCGGGGAGCTGTTTTTT. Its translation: CASAGPGELFF.

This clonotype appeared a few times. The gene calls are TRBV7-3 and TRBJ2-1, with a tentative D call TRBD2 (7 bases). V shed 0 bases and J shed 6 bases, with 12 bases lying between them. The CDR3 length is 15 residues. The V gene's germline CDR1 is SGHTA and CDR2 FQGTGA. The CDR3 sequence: CASSLTRGPFNEQFF. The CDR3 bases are TGTGCCAGCAGCTTAACGCGGGGGCCATTCAATGAGCAGTTCTTC.

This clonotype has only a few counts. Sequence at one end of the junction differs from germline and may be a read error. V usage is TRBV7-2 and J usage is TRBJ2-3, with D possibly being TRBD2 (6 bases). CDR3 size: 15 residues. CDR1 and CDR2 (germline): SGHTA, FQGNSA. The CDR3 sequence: CVSSPTRLDTDTQYF. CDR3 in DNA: TGTGTCAGCAGCCCAACTCGACTAGATACGGATACGCAGTATTTT.

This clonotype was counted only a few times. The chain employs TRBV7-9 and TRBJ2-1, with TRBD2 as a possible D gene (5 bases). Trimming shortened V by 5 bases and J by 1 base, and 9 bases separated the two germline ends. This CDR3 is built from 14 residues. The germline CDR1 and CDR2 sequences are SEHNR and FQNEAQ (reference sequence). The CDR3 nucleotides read TGTGCCAGCAGCCTTAGCGTGTCCTACAATGAGCAGTTCTTC. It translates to CASSLSVSYNEQFF. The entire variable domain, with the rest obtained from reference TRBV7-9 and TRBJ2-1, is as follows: DTGVSQNPRHKITKRGQNVTFRCDPISEHNRLYWYRQTLGQGPEFLTYFQNEAQLEKSRLLSDRFSAERPKGSFSTLEIQRTEQGDSAMYLCASSLSVSYNEQFFGPGTRLTVL.

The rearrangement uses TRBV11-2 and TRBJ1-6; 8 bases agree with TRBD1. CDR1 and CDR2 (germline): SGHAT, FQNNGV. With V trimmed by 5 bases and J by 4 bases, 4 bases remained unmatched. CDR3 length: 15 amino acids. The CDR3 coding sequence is TGTGCCAGCAGCACGGACAGGGCTTATAATTCACCCCTCCACTTT. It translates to CASSTDRAYNSPLHF. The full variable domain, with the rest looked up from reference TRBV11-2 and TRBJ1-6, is EAGVAQSPRYKIIEKRQSVAFWCNPISGHATLYWYQQILGQGPKLLIQFQNNGVVDDSQLPKDRFSAERLKGVDSTLKIQPAKLEDSAVYLCASSTDRAYNSPLHFGNGTRLTVT.

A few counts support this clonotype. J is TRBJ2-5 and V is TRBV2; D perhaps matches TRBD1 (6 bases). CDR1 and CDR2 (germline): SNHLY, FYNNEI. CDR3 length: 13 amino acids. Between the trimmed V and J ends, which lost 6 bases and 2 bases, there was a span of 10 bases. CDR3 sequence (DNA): TGTGCCAGCAGAGGACAGTGGCAAGAGACCCAGTACTTC. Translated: CASRGQWQETQYF.

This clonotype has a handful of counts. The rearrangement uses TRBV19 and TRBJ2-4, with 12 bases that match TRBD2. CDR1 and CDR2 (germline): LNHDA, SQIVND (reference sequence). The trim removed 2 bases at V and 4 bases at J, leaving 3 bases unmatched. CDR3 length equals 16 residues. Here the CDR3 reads CASSIFGTSGKNIQYF. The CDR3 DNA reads TGTGCCAGTAGTATATTTGGGACTAGCGGGAAAAACATTCAGTACTTC.

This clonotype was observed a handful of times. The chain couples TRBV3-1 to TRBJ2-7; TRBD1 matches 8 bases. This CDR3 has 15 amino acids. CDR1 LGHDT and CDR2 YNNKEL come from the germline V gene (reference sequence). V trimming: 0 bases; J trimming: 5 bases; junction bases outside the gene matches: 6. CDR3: CASSQDVTGAHEQYF. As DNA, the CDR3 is TGTGCCAGCAGCCAAGATGTGACAGGGGCCCACGAGCAGTACTTC.

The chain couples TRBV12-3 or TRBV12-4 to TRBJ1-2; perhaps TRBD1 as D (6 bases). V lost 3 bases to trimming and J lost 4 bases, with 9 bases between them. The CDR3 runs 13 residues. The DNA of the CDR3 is TGTGCCAGCAGTTTGTCAGGGGCCTATGGCTACACCTTC. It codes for CASSLSGAYGYTF.

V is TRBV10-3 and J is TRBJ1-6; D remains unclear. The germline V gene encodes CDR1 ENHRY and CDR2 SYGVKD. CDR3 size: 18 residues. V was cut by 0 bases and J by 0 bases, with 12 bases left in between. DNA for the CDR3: TGTGCCATCAGTGAGTCAGGTCAGATAAGCTCCTATAATTCACCCCTCCACTTT. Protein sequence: CAISESGQISSYNSPLHF.

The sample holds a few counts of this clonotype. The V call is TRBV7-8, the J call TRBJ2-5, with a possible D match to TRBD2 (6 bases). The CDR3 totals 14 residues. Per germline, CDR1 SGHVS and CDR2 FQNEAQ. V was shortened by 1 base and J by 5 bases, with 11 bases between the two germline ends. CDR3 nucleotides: TGTGCCAGCAGCTTAGGGGCGGGGACGGAGACCCAGTACTTC. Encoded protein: CASSLGAGTETQYF.